A single sample gave rise to the 21 T cell receptor beta chains below, sequenced in a study of identical twins (dated by TCRdb to 2016 to 2018). Libraries came from 5' RACE. The reads were generated on an Illumina HiSeq 2000. Through fastp at Q25 and MiXCR, TCRdb rebuilt clones from the public reads, retaining in-frame beta chains. When rows share a CDR3 protein, they turn into one entry using the most common DNA and genes. The sample data list fewer than 900,000 distinct CDR3 sequences, and approximately 18% of these were observed just once. Clones ranked in the top ten supply less than 15% of the sample. These data were also filed under a second study, of T cells expressing NK-cell markers.

The source material was PBMCs. These receptors all come from a woman between 18 and 29 years old in good health.

Here the CDR3 DNA reads TGTGCCAGCAGTTTACAGGGTCGGAATAGCGGGGGGCAAGAGACCCAGTACTTC. The encoded protein is CASSLQGRNSGGQETQYF. This chain joins TRBV6-6 and TRBJ2-5; the match to TRBD2 covers 10 bases. Germline V gene lookup returns CDR1 MNHNY and CDR2 SVGAGI (reference sequence). The CDR3 contains 18 residues. V lost 4 bases and J lost 2; bases outside the gene matches: 13.

The chain employs TRBV4-3 and TRBJ1-1; D remains ambiguous. Between the trimmed V and J ends, which lost 0 bases and 1 base, there was a span of 6 bases. CDR1 LGHNA and CDR2 YSLEER come from the germline V gene. The CDR3 loop spans 14 amino acids. CDR3 in DNA: TGCGCCAGCAGCCAAGAATTGCAGAACACTGAAGCTTTCTTT. Translating it yields CASSQELQNTEAFF.

The chain combines TRBV20-1 with TRBJ2-7; 10 bases fit TRBD2. This CDR3 is 14 amino acids long. Germline CDR1 is DFQATT and CDR2 is SNEGSKA (reference sequence). V lost 5 bases, J lost 4 bases, and 8 bases stayed unmatched. For the CDR3, the DNA is TGCAGTGCTCGAAATCTAGCGGGGGCATACGAGCAGTACTTC. Translation: CSARNLAGAYEQYF.

The V gene is TRBV10-3, the J gene TRBJ2-3, with D unresolved. V lost 10 bases and J 5 bases, leaving 10 bases between the germline ends. The germline V gene has CDR1 ENHRY and CDR2 SYGVKD. The CDR3 is 11 amino acids. The CDR3 here is CATELRDTQYF. The CDR3 bases are TGTGCCACGGAGCTGAGAGATACGCAGTATTTT.

This rearrangement joins TRBV7-6 to TRBJ2-3; tentative D call: TRBD1 (5 bases). V dropped 1 base and J dropped 5 bases, with 13 bases sitting between them. CDR1 and CDR2 from the germline V gene are SGHVS and FNYEAQ. The CDR3 consists of 15 residues. The DNA for the CDR3 is TGTGCCAGCAGCTTAGGGCAGGGCGTTGGAGATACGCAGTATTTT. This sequence encodes CASSLGQGVGDTQYF.

V gene TRBV4-3 combines with J gene TRBJ1-3; D is unresolved. V was trimmed by 0 bases and J by 3 bases, leaving 12 bases between them. The germline V gene has CDR1 LGHNA and CDR2 YSLEER. The CDR3 contains 16 residues. The CDR3, as DNA: TGCGCCAGCAGCCAAGATTTCCGCCAGCGTGGAAACACCATATATTTT. It yields the protein CASSQDFRQRGNTIYF.

This clonotype was counted at least ten times. This chain uses TRBV20-1 with TRBJ1-1, with D possibly matching TRBD1 (5 bases). The CDR3 is made up of 12 amino acids. Trimming cost V 2 bases and J 1 base, with 5 bases left between them. Per germline, CDR1 DFQATT and CDR2 SNEGSKA (reference sequence). The CDR3: CSARQGNTEAFF. The CDR3 coding sequence is TGCAGTGCTAGACAGGGGAACACTGAAGCTTTCTTT.

The rearrangement links TRBV7-6 to TRBJ2-6; D is uncertain. Per germline, CDR1 SGHVS and CDR2 FNYEAQ. V shed 1 base and J shed 0 bases, with 13 bases lying between them. This CDR3 has 18 amino acids. The CDR3 DNA reads TGTGCCAGCAGCTTAGTAATGGCCCTGGACTCTGGGGCCAACGTCCTGACTTTC. Translation: CASSLVMALDSGANVLTF.

The rearrangement joins TRBV5-1 to TRBJ2-3; 7 bases are a match to TRBD1. CDR3 length equals 16 residues. V shed 2 bases and J 5 bases; nucleotides not matched to a gene: 11. In germline, CDR1 is SGHRS, CDR2 YFSETQ. The CDR3 spells CASSFTGESQRDTQYF. CDR3 nucleotides: TGCGCCAGCAGCTTTACAGGGGAGTCTCAAAGAGATACGCAGTATTTT. Looking up the rest from reference TRBV5-1 and TRBJ2-3 gives the full variable domain: KAGVTQTPRYLIKTRGQQVTLSCSPISGHRSVSWYQQTPGQGLQFLFEYFSETQRNKGNFPGRFSGRQFSNSRSEMNVSTLELGDSALYLCASSFTGESQRDTQYFGPGTRLTVL.

A few counts support this clonotype. V is TRBV5-1 and J is TRBJ2-7; 7 bases are shared with TRBD2. The junction had 7 bases not matched to a gene; V was cut back by 3 bases and J by 7 bases. Germline-derived CDR1 and CDR2 are SGHRS and YFSETQ. The CDR3 extends over 13 amino acids. The CDR3 nucleotides read TGCGCCAGCAGCTGGCGGGAGTCTGGGGAGCAGTACTTC. Its translation is CASSWRESGEQYF.

The V and J genes are TRBV20-1 and TRBJ1-2, with D unresolved. Germline values: CDR1 DFQATT, CDR2 SNEGSKA (reference sequence). There are 14 residues in the CDR3. Trimming left V 1 base short and J 2 bases short, with 11 bases between. CDR3 in amino acids: CSARGRRGNYGYTF. The CDR3 DNA is TGCAGTGCTAGAGGGAGACGGGGAAACTATGGCTACACCTTC.

J is TRBJ2-7 and V is TRBV7-9; D perhaps matches TRBD2 (6 bases). This CDR3 contains 15 residues. Germline V lookup: CDR1 SEHNR, CDR2 FQNEAQ (reference sequence). V gave up 3 bases and J gave up 0 bases, with 12 bases separating them. Written as DNA, the CDR3 is TGTGCCAGCAGCTTGAGCGGGCGGCGCTCCTACGAGCAGTACTTC. Protein sequence: CASSLSGRRSYEQYF.

V is TRBV20-1 and J is TRBJ2-1; 8 bases fit TRBD2. The CDR3 loop spans 14 amino acids. CDR1 is DFQATT, CDR2 SNEGSKA, per germline (reference sequence). V dropped 7 bases and J dropped 4; count of bases not matched to a gene: 9. CDR3 sequence reads: CSERTGGPYNEQFF. CDR3 bases: TGCAGTGAAAGGACGGGGGGGCCGTACAATGAGCAGTTCTTC.

The chain has TRBV2 and TRBJ2-7, with D possibly TRBD1 on 6 matching bases. The CDR3 has 14 residues. Trimming stripped 4 bases from V and 1 base from J, with 11 bases between. Germline-derived CDR1 and CDR2 are SNHLY and FYNNEI. The CDR3 loop reads CASSVGTISYEQYF. The CDR3 nucleotides read TGTGCCAGCAGTGTAGGGACAATTTCCTACGAGCAGTACTTC.

J is TRBJ2-5 and V is TRBV5-1; TRBD1 aligns across 7 bases. Germline V gene lookup returns CDR1 SGHRS and CDR2 YFSETQ. With 4 bases clipped from V and 5 bases from J, the junction kept 8 bases outside the gene matches. The CDR3 totals 14 residues. Here the CDR3 reads CASSPQGDWETQYF. DNA of the CDR3: TGCGCCAGCAGCCCTCAGGGGGATTGGGAGACCCAGTACTTC.

The chain combines TRBV12-3 or TRBV12-4 with TRBJ2-3; 8 bases are a match to TRBD1. V was clipped by 3 bases and J by 4 bases; unmatched bases: 15. The CDR3 loop spans 18 amino acids. For the CDR3, the DNA is TGTGCCAGCAGTTTTGGTCGCAGGGGGCGGTCTATCGCAGATACGCAGTATTTT. Translation gives CASSFGRRGRSIADTQYF.

This clonotype was detected a few times. V gene TRBV29-1 combines with J gene TRBJ2-7, with D possibly being TRBD2 (5 bases). This CDR3 contains 13 residues. The germline V gene has CDR1 SQVTM and CDR2 ANQGSEA. V lost 3 bases to trimming and J lost 1 base, with 10 bases between them. CDR3: CSVDSGRSYEQYF. DNA for the CDR3: TGCAGCGTTGACAGCGGCCGATCCTACGAGCAGTACTTC.

There are a few counts of this clonotype. The chain couples TRBV5-1 to TRBJ2-1; 7 nucleotides line up with TRBD2. In germline, CDR1 is SGHRS, CDR2 YFSETQ. The CDR3 has 12 amino acids. V dropped 5 bases and J dropped 9; count of bases not matched to a gene: 5. The CDR3 sequence is CASRDRGVEQFF. The CDR3 coding sequence is TGCGCCAGCAGGGATCGGGGGGTTGAGCAGTTCTTC.

The chain recombines TRBV7-2 with TRBJ1-2, with 10 bases lining up with TRBD1. The CDR3 runs to 14 residues. Per germline, CDR1 SGHTA and CDR2 FQGNSA. After removal of 5 bases from V and 8 bases from J, the junction contained 8 bases not matched to a gene. CDR3 amino acids: CASSQDRGVPGYTF. DNA of the CDR3: TGTGCCAGCAGCCAGGACAGGGGGGTCCCGGGCTACACCTTC. Looking up the rest from reference TRBV7-2 and TRBJ1-2 gives the full variable domain: GAGVSQSPSNKVTEKGKDVELRCDPISGHTALYWYRQSLGQGLEFLIYFQGNSAPDKSGLPSDRFSAERTGGSVSTLTIQRTQQEDSAVYLCASSQDRGVPGYTFGSGTRLTVV.

This clonotype was seen a few times. This sequence joins TRBV12-3 or TRBV12-4 and TRBJ1-1; 8 bases fit TRBD1. The CDR3 sequence is 13 residues long. J lost 7 bases, V lost 4 bases, and 5 bases had no gene match. The CDR3 nucleotides are TGTGCCAGCAGTTCCCCAGGGGGCATTGAAGCTTTCTTT. As protein: CASSSPGGIEAFF.

The chain joins TRBV29-1 to TRBJ2-5; D is perhaps TRBD1 (6 bases). Trimming took 4 bases from V and 2 from J, leaving 8 bases between them. This CDR3 is 12 amino acids long. Germline V gene lookup returns CDR1 SQVTM and CDR2 ANQGSEA. The CDR3 is CSVAGQQETQYF. The CDR3 coding sequence is TGCAGCGTTGCCGGACAGCAAGAGACCCAGTACTTC.